This TCR beta chain was observed in a study of blood T cell repertoires in COVID-19 (dated by TCRdb to about 2020). About the investigation overall: The collaborator samples originated in the United States, Italy and Spain and spanned the acute and convalescent phases of COVID-19. The prospective study material was composed of cDNA or gDNA derived from T cells, B-cell-depleted T cells, or PBMCs. Subjects who had been exposed to COVID-19, were actively infected with it, or had recovered from it provided the deeply sampled blood TCRbeta repertoires that made up the dataset. The repertoires were released in a freely available public database intended as a resource for research on the immune response to SARS-CoV-2. The samples were drawn from two sources: the first 160 participants of the ongoing ImmuneRACE study, and 1,254 subjects contributed by 6 global collaborators. Nearly every sample came with metadata listing a de-identified subject ID, COVID-19 status, age in years and sex. Where available, HLA class I and class II types were obtained from metadata supplied by the sample provider rather than from assay-based typing.

In the prospective study, participants were about 18 to 89 years old, resided in 24 geographic areas of the United States, and were enrolled through a virtual design. In the prospective study, cohorts were assigned on the basis of participant-reported clinical history obtained from a screening survey and a study questionnaire. Each participant in the prospective study had whole blood, serum and a nasopharyngeal or oropharyngeal swab collected by mobile phlebotomists. Additional blood draws and questionnaires over an approximately two-month period could optionally be provided by prospective study participants. Blood samples from the prospective study were shipped frozen or at room temperature prior to DNA extraction. Sequences SGHDN (CDR1) and FVKESK (CDR2) are obtained from the germline V gene. Unmatched junction bases come to 11, with V trimmed by 4 bases and J by 5 bases. The CDR3 holds 16 amino acids from the cysteine to the phenylalanine. This entry keeps only the CDR3 DNA: 48 bases, framed from base 1.

TCRbeta CDR3 regions were amplified from genomic DNA by means of the immunoSEQ Assay, a bias-controlled multiplex PCR. In the paper's pipeline: The number of nucleated cells in each sample was estimated by amplification of reference gene primers within the assay. Sequence reads were collapsed and filtered to measure the absolute abundance of every unique TCRbeta CDR3 rearrangement. For each sample, productive Simpson clonality was calculated as the square root of Simpson's diversity index across productive rearrangements. In TCRdb, the immuneACCESS table is reduced to in-frame sequences with V and J assigned. These tables do not hold every clone; where another copy was compared, an unresolved V gene accounts for under half, and the others remain unexplained. D and trimming come from the DNA, and the V and J calls and clone size come from that table. This sample gives under 200,000 clones in total; roughly 80% of them show up just once. Roughly 5% of the sample is held by the ten biggest clonotypes.

Summary of the overall study and its limitations: Clinical and demographic metadata were provided uncurated, with the amount varying by source and participant.

A single count supports this clone. Its recognized antigen is unknown. No quality values exist for individual bases; no much larger clone is one base distant. The V gene is TRBV14 and the J gene is TRBJ2-5, and TRBD2 aligns with 9 junction nucleotides. The source is a woman between 55 and 75 years old with acute COVID-19. The sample consisted of PBMCs or T cells enriched from blood (not recorded which). The nucleotides read TGTGCCAGCAGCCCCCTCGGCGGGGGGGCCGTGGAGACCCAGTACTTC. This codes for CASSPLGGGAVETQYF.